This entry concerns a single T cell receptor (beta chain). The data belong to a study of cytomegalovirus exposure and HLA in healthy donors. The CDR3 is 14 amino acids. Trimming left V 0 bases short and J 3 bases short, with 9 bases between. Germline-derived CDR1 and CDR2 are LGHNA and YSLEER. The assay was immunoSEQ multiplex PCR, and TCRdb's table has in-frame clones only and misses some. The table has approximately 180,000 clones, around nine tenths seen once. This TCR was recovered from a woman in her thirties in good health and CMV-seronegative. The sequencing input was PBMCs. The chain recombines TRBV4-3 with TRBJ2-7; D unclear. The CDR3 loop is CASSQDLTSYEQYF. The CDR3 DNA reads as TGCGCCAGCAGCCAAGATCTCACGAGCTACGAGCAGTACTTC.